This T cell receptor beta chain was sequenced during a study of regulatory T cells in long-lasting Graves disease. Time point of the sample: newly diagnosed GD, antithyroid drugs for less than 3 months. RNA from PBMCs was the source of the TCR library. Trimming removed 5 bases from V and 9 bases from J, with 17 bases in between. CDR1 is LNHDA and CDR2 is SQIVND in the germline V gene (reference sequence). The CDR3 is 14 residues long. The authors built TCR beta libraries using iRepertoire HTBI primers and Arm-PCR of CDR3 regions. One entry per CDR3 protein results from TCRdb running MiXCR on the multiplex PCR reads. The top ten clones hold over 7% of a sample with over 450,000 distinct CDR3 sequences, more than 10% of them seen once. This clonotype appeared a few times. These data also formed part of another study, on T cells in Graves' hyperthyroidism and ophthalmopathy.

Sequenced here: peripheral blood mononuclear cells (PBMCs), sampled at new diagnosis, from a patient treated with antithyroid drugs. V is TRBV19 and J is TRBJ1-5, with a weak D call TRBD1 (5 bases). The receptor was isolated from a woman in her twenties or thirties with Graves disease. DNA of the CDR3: TGTGCCAGTAGTGCCGAGGCGGTGGGACGGCCCCAGCATTTT. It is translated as CASSAEAVGRPQHF.